The sequence of this T cell receptor beta chain was determined in a study of shared clonotypes between healthy human individuals. Study-wide results and limits: The study found roughly 5% of naive CD4 clonotypes shared across several donors. The generation probabilities recorded for non-shared clonotypes fell below those of clonotypes shared by all four donors. Rarefaction indicated that sorted-subset sequencing remained incomplete although depth was large.

The ends were cut back, 7 bases at V and 8 bases at J, with 17 bases in the middle. CDR3 length equals 14 residues. Germline lookup yields CDR1 LNHDA and CDR2 SQIVND (reference sequence). Repertoires were generated with immunoSEQ multiplex PCR, while TCRdb's copy carries only in-frame clones and drops some. The sample has about 1.5 million clones, 95% to 99% seen once. It was into CD45RA+ naive and CD45RA-negative memory subsets that the CD4+ cells were split. Comments on this clone: Antigen unknown.

This chain connects TRBV19 to TRBJ1-4, with a tentative D call TRBD1 (6 bases). Sequenced: naive CD4+ T cells sorted from blood. Subset noted: CD45RA+ positively selected. The TCR sequence derives from a man aged 25 to 40 in good health. CDR3 residues: CASTVGGRKEKLFF. The CDR3 DNA reads TGTGCCAGTACCGTGGGGGGGCGTAAGGAAAAACTGTTTTTT.